The clone carrying this T cell receptor (beta chain) was counted at least ten times. Its antigen is unknown. Unique molecular identifiers tagged the TCRbeta library. Via MiXCR, TCRdb re-called the PCR reads, giving one row per CDR3 protein. This table has more than 500,000 distinct CDR3 sequences, 11% appearing once. This entry belongs to a study of T-cell reconstitution after alpha-beta-depleted transplantation in children. Study-level results: At one year after transplant, newly produced T cells mostly accounted for T-cell counts and diversity. Several hundred expanded graft clones reportedly gave rise to the alpha-beta T cells present about two months after transplant. TCRbeta diversity was high at day 60 in some patients (a result of surviving recipient T cells and thymic progenitors).

This CDR3 comprises 15 residues. Source: PBMCs, mostly from graft donor cells, taken 180 days after TCRalphabeta/CD19-depleted stem cell transplant. The clonotype comes from a female patient between 2 and 15 years old who had a stem cell transplant for aplastic anemia, so the T cells may come from the graft donor. The chain couples TRBV21-1 to TRBJ2-7; the table calls TRBD1, which could not be checked here. TRBV21-1 has pseudogene status. In nucleotides, the CDR3 is TGTGCCAGCAGCAAAGCCCTGACAGGGGACTACGAGCAGTACGTC. Amino acid sequence: CASSKALTGDYEQYV.